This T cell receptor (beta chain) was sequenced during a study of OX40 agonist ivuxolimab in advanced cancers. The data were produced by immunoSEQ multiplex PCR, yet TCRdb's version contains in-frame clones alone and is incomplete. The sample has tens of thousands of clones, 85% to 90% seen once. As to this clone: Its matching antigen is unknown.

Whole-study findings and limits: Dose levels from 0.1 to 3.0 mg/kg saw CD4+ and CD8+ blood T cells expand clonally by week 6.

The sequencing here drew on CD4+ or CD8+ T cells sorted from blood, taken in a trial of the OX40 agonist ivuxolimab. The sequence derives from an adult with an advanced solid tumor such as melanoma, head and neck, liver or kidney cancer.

The CDR3 nucleotides are TGTGCCAGCAGCTTATGGGGGAGCGCCTACGAGCAGTACTTC. Residues: CASSLWGSAYEQYF. The chain carries TRBV7-6 and TRBJ2-7; D may match TRBD1 or TRBD2 (5 bases each). V was cut by 2 bases and J by 2 bases, with 10 bases left in between. CDR3 length: 14 residues. CDR1 SGHVS and CDR2 FNYEAQ come from the germline V gene. Full variable domain (rest looked up from reference TRBV7-6 and TRBJ2-7): GAGVSQSPRYKVTKRGQDVALRCDPISGHVSLYWYRQALGQGPEFLTYFNYEAQQDKSGLPNDRFSAERPEGSISTLTIQRTEQRDSAMYRCASSLWGSAYEQYFGPGTRLTVT.